Following are 19 T cell receptor beta chains from one sample sequenced in a study of blood T cells in healthy people across ages. It was with a sample-barcoded 5' primer and a J-beta primer mix that a second PCR of roughly 6 to 12 cycles was run. Each CDR3 protein is one row after TCRdb ran MiXCR on the 5' RACE reads. The top ten clones hold roughly 10% of a sample with about 930,000 distinct CDR3 sequences, about 27% of them seen once. This sample was also put to use in a study of T cells of mothers and their children.

Sequencing input: blood. All receptors come from a woman in her 40s in good health.

In this sample, this clonotype turned up a few times. This chain connects TRBV20-1 to TRBJ1-2, with 7 bases lining up with TRBD1. The germline CDR1 and CDR2 sequences are DFQATT and SNEGSKA (reference sequence). The V and J ends lost 3 bases and 4 bases, in that order; junction bases with no gene match: 14. The CDR3 loop spans 16 amino acids. In DNA form, the CDR3 reads TGCAGTGCTAGCCCCTGGAAAACAGGGGCTTCCTATGGCTACACCTTC. The encoded protein is CSASPWKTGASYGYTF.

A word on this clonotype: A single base separates this from a much larger clone, so it may be a read error. This chain joins TRBV5-1 and TRBJ2-1; possibly TRBD1 for D (6 bases). The J call may be wrong; the DNA end is better matched by TRBJ2-7. CDR1 and CDR2 from the germline V gene are SGHRS and YFSETQ. The CDR3 extends over 15 amino acids. Here the CDR3 DNA reads TGCGCCAGCAGCTTGGGGACAGAGCGCTACAATGAGCAGTACTTC. The encoded protein is CASSLGTERYNEQYF.

DNA for the CDR3: TGTGCCAGCAGATCCGGACAGGGGTACGACTATGGCTACACCTTC. This sequence encodes CASRSGQGYDYGYTF. V usage is TRBV6-2 or TRBV6-3 and J usage is TRBJ1-2; 9 bases match TRBD1. V gave up 6 bases and J gave up 3 bases; unmatched junction bases: 8. Germline V lookup: CDR1 MNHEY, CDR2 SVGEGT. The CDR3 length is 15 residues.

At least ten counts were recorded for this clonotype. The genes are TRBV12-3 or TRBV12-4 and TRBJ2-5; D perhaps matches TRBD2 (5 bases). The V and J ends lost 6 bases and 5 bases respectively, with 16 bases between them. The CDR3 is 14 amino acids. The CDR3 is CASSPILARETQYF. Here the CDR3 DNA reads TGTGCCAGCAGCCCCATCTTAGCGAGGGAGACCCAGTACTTC.

This clonotype was seen a few times. The V and J genes are TRBV7-2 and TRBJ2-3, with TRBD1 as a possible D gene (6 bases). This CDR3 spans 16 amino acids. Deletions cut 2 bases from V and 7 bases from J, with 19 bases between. Germline V gene data show CDR1 as SGHTA and CDR2 as FQGNSA. CDR3 sequence reads: CASSLQGTLGTNTQYF. DNA for the CDR3: TGTGCCAGCAGCTTACAGGGGACCCTTGGTACTAATACGCAGTATTTT.

In this sample, this clonotype turned up a few times. This chain connects TRBV5-1 to TRBJ2-1, with D tentatively TRBD2 (6 bases). The germline V gene encodes CDR1 SGHRS and CDR2 YFSETQ. CDR3 size: 13 residues. V was cut by 6 bases and J by 9 bases, with 16 bases left in between. The CDR3 DNA reads as TGCGCCAGCATACTAGGGCGGGGTGGTGAGCAGTTCTTC. Its protein product is CASILGRGGEQFF.

The rearrangement uses TRBV7-9 and TRBJ2-1; the D gene is possibly TRBD2 (6 bases). V lost 1 base to trimming and J lost 0 bases, with 13 bases between them. CDR1 SEHNR and CDR2 FQNEAQ come from the germline V gene (reference sequence). This CDR3 has 17 amino acids. CDR3 loop: CASSLEGGGDSYNEQFF. The DNA for the CDR3 is TGTGCCAGCAGCTTAGAAGGTGGCGGGGACTCCTACAATGAGCAGTTCTTC.

This clonotype was found a few times. V usage is TRBV9 and J usage is TRBJ1-1, with TRBD1 matching over 8 bases. V dropped 3 bases and J dropped 5; count of bases not matched to a gene: 12. The germline CDR1 and CDR2 sequences are SGDLS and YYNGEE. The CDR3 spans 16 residues. The CDR3 region has the DNA TGTGCCAGCAGCGCCCATTGGGGACAGGTTTTAACTGAAGCTTTCTTT. Translation gives CASSAHWGQVLTEAFF.

This clonotype turned up a few times. V is TRBV11-2 and J is TRBJ1-6, with 8 bases identical to TRBD1. V shed 4 bases, J shed 9 bases, and the junction held 11 bases outside the gene matches. This CDR3 contains 16 residues. Germline CDR1 and CDR2: SGHAT and FQNNGV. CDR3 protein: CASSSIRQGYRSPLHF. DNA of the CDR3: TGTGCCAGCAGCTCGATAAGACAGGGGTATCGTTCACCCCTCCACTTT.

On this clonotype itself: This sequence may be a read error, since a much larger clone differs from it by one base. The rearrangement links TRBV2 to TRBJ2-6, with 11 bases aligning to TRBD1. The CDR3 loop spans 16 amino acids. CDR1 and CDR2 from the germline V gene are SNHLY and FYNNEI. CDR3: CASRGQGASGANVLAF. The CDR3 DNA reads TGTGCCAGCAGAGGACAGGGGGCCTCTGGGGCCAACGTCCTGGCTTTC.

The chain has TRBV20-1 and TRBJ1-5; 7 nucleotides match TRBD1. The CDR3 consists of 12 residues. V shed 6 bases and J 4 bases; nucleotides not matched to a gene: 3. The germline V gene encodes CDR1 DFQATT and CDR2 SNEGSKA (reference sequence). CDR3 DNA sequence: TGCAGTGCGACAGGGTCTAATCAGCCCCAGCATTTT. Protein product: CSATGSNQPQHF.

The J gene is TRBJ2-7, the V gene TRBV19; D possibly matches TRBD1 or TRBD2 (5 bases each). The CDR3 covers 14 residues. Germline CDR1 reads LNHDA; CDR2 reads SQIVND (reference sequence). V was trimmed by 6 bases and J by 3 bases, leaving 15 bases between them. The CDR3 loop reads CASSTGAGNYEQYF. CDR3 in DNA: TGTGCCAGTAGCACCGGGGCAGGAAACTACGAGCAGTACTTC.

Many counts were recorded for this clonotype. This chain connects TRBV7-9 to TRBJ2-5; D is undetermined. The V end lost 5 bases, the J end lost 3 bases, and 7 bases lay between the germline ends. CDR1 SEHNR and CDR2 FQNEAQ come from the germline V gene (reference sequence). The CDR3 sequence is 12 residues long. For the CDR3, the DNA is TGTGCCAGCAGCCCCGGCGAAGAGACCCAGTACTTC. Translating it yields CASSPGEETQYF.

This clonotype was seen a handful of times. The rearrangement joins TRBV5-1 to TRBJ2-1; 7 bases line up with TRBD2. The germline V gene has CDR1 SGHRS and CDR2 YFSETQ. V lost 4 bases, J lost 5 bases, and 6 bases stayed unmatched. The CDR3 sequence is 14 residues long. CDR3 sequence reads: CASSLTTSNNEQFF. The CDR3 DNA follows: TGCGCCAGCAGCCTAACGACTAGCAACAATGAGCAGTTCTTC.

This clonotype has more than one count but fewer than ten. The chain joins TRBV7-2 to TRBJ1-6, with D maybe TRBD1 (5 bases). Germline CDR1 SGHTA, CDR2 FQGNSA. The V gene lost 2 bases and the J gene lost 9 bases, with 17 bases spanning the gap. The CDR3 is made up of 16 amino acids. In DNA form, the CDR3 reads TGTGCCAGCAGCTTAAGGTTTAGGGGAAGGAGTTCACCCCTCCACTTT. It yields the protein CASSLRFRGRSSPLHF.

There are a few counts of this clonotype. The CDR3 sequence is CASSSASPGNNEQYF. The CDR3 nucleotides are TGTGCCAGCAGCTCCGCCTCACCGGGAAATAACGAGCAGTACTTC. The rearrangement uses TRBV27 and TRBJ2-5, with D possibly TRBD2 on 5 matching bases. The J call may be wrong; the DNA end is better matched by TRBJ2-7. The CDR3 is 15 residues long. Germline CDR1 reads MNHEY; CDR2 reads SMNVEV (reference sequence).

This clonotype has just a few counts. The chain couples TRBV5-1 to TRBJ1-4; D is unresolved. Deletions cut 0 bases from V and 5 bases from J, with 8 bases between. CDR3 length: 14 amino acids. Germline V lookup: CDR1 SGHRS, CDR2 YFSETQ. In nucleotides, the CDR3 is TGCGCCAGCAGCTTGGTGACGGGAAATGAAAAACTGTTTTTT. Protein product: CASSLVTGNEKLFF.

The gene calls are TRBV30 and TRBJ1-1, with 9 bases aligning to TRBD1. The CDR3 consists of 12 residues. The J segment lost 4 bases and the V segment lost 5 bases, leaving 2 bases of the junction unmatched. Germline V gene lookup returns CDR1 GTSNPN and CDR2 SVGIG (reference sequence). The DNA of the CDR3 is TGTGCCTGGGGGGACAGGGTCACTGAAGCTTTCTTT. Amino acids: CAWGDRVTEAFF. Full variable domain (outside the CDR3, taken from reference TRBV30 and TRBJ1-1): SQTIHQWPATLVQPVGSPLSLECTVEGTSNPNLYWYRQAAGRGLQLLFYSVGIGQISSEVPQNLSASRPQDRQFILSSKKLLLSDSGFYLCAWGDRVTEAFFGQGTRLTVV.

There are many counts of this clonotype. The genes are TRBV7-9 and TRBJ1-2; D uncertain. Germline values: CDR1 SEHNR, CDR2 FQNEAQ (reference sequence). The ends were cut back, 1 base at V and 6 bases at J, with 9 bases in the middle. The CDR3 spans 13 residues. The CDR3 bases are TGTGCCAGCAGCTTAGTCAGAGTCCATGGCTACACCTTC. This translates into CASSLVRVHGYTF.